Below are 7 T cell receptor beta chains sequenced from a single sample in a study of cytomegalovirus exposure and HLA in healthy donors. Clones were read by immunoSEQ multiplex PCR, and TCRdb kept only the in-frame ones, dropping some. Of 200,000 to 250,000 clones listed, more than 75% are singletons. The sequenced material came from PBMCs. The receptors shown here come from a woman aged 18-30 years in good health and CMV-seropositive.

This chain links TRBV9 with TRBJ1-1; D is unresolved. Per germline, CDR1 SGDLS and CDR2 YYNGEE. The CDR3 covers 13 residues. Trimming took off 6 bases at V and 1 base at J, with 10 bases between the two ends. CDR3 nucleotide sequence: TGTGCCAGCATGGGGAGCGCGAACACTGAAGCTTTCTTT. Its translation is CASMGSANTEAFF.

This clone occurred once. The V gene is TRBV9, the J gene TRBJ2-7; D remains unclear. V was cut by 4 bases and J by 4 bases, with 15 bases left in between. Germline-derived CDR1 and CDR2 are SGDLS and YYNGEE. The CDR3 loop spans 14 amino acids. CDR3 sequence: CASSPGGGEYEQYF. CDR3 in DNA: TGTGCCAGCAGCCCCGGCGGCGGAGAATACGAGCAGTACTTC.

The chain is built from TRBV5-6 and TRBJ2-1; 7 bases agree with TRBD2. The CDR3 is made up of 17 amino acids. The V and J ends lost 0 bases and 10 bases, in that order; junction bases with no gene match: 16. Germline CDR1 SGHDT, CDR2 YYEEEE. Written as DNA, the CDR3 is TGTGCCAGCAGCTTGGGAGGCCCCGCGGGAGTAGCGTACGAGCAGTTCTTC. Translation gives CASSLGGPAGVAYEQFF.

The V and J genes are TRBV7-8 and TRBJ2-1, with 11 bases lining up with TRBD2. CDR3 length: 16 residues. Germline V CDR1 and CDR2: SGHVS, FQNEAQ. The V segment lost 1 base and the J segment 3 bases; nucleotides outside the gene matches: 2. CDR3 bases: TGTGCCAGCAGCTTAGGACTAGCGGGAATCTACAATGAGCAGTTCTTC. Residues: CASSLGLAGIYNEQFF. Drawing the rest from reference TRBV7-8 and TRBJ2-1, the complete variable domain is GAGVSQSPRYKVAKRGQDVALRCDPISGHVSLFWYQQALGQGPEFLTYFQNEAQLDKSGLPSDRFFAERPEGSVSTLKIQRTQQEDSAVYLCASSLGLAGIYNEQFFGPGTRLTVL.

This clone occurred once. CDR3 nucleotide sequence: TGTGCCAGCAGTTTAGCCCCAATCGGTTACCACGAGCAGTACTTC. Translated: CASSLAPIGYHEQYF. The V gene is TRBV28, the J gene TRBJ2-7; D gene unclear. Per the germline V gene, CDR1 is MDHEN and CDR2 is SYDVKM. CDR3 length equals 15 residues. V lost 2 bases, J lost 5 bases, and 16 bases lay in between.

The chain employs TRBV27 and TRBJ2-7; 7 bases match TRBD2. Looked up from germline, CDR1 is MNHEY and CDR2 is SMNVEV (reference sequence). The trim removed 5 bases at V and 2 bases at J, leaving 9 bases unmatched. The CDR3 totals 15 residues. The CDR3 reads CASSKRGGRPYEQYF. As DNA, the CDR3 is TGTGCCAGCAGTAAACGGGGCGGGAGACCCTACGAGCAGTACTTC.

The chain couples TRBV5-1 to TRBJ2-5, with 11 nucleotides matching TRBD1. This CDR3 region has 16 residues. CDR1 and CDR2 (germline): SGHRS, YFSETQ. The junction had 8 bases not matched to a gene; V was cut back by 4 bases and J by 3 bases. In nucleotides, the CDR3 is TGCGCCAGCAGCCCCTTCACGGGACAGGGGGAAGAGACCCAGTACTTC. Translating it yields CASSPFTGQGEETQYF. Full variable domain (missing parts from reference TRBV5-1 and TRBJ2-5): KAGVTQTPRYLIKTRGQQVTLSCSPISGHRSVSWYQQTPGQGLQFLFEYFSETQRNKGNFPGRFSGRQFSNSRSEMNVSTLELGDSALYLCASSPFTGQGEETQYFGPGTRLLVL.